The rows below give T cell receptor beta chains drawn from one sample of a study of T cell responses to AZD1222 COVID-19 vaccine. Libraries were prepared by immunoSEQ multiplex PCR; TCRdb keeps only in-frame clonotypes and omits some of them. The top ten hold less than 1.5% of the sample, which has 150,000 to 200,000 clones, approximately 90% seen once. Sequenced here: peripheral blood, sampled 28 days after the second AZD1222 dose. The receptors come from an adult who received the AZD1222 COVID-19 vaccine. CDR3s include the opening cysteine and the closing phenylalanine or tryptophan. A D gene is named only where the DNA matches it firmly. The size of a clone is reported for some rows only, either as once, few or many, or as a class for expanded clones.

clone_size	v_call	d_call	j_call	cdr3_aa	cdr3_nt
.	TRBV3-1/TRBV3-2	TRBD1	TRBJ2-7	CASSLAWTGASYEQYF	TGTGCCAGCAGCCTAGCCTGGACAGGAGCCTCCTACGAGCAGTACTTC
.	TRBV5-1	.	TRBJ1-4	CASSAGTKGNEKLFF	TGCGCCAGCAGCGCGGGGACAAAGGGAAATGAAAAACTGTTTTTT
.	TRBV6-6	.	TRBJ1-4	CASSYSLQSNEKLFF	TGTGCCAGCAGTTACTCGTTGCAGTCTAATGAAAAACTGTTTTTT
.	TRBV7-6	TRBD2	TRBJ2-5	CASSLKLAGVKTQYF	TGTGCCAGCAGCTTAAAACTAGCGGGAGTGAAGACCCAGTACTTC
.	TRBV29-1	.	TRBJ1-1	CSVEDRGSPTTEAFF	TGCAGCGTTGAAGATCGGGGGAGTCCTACAACTGAAGCTTTCTTT
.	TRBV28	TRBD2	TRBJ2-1	CASSSQWTSGSYEQFF	TGTGCCAGCAGTTCCCAGTGGACTAGCGGGAGTTATGAGCAGTTCTTC
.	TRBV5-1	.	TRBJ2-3	CASSLGQGGSTDTQYF	TGCGCCAGCAGCTTGGGACAGGGAGGGAGCACAGATACGCAGTATTTT
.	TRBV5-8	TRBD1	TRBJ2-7	CASSLTQGVGEQYF	TGTGCCAGCAGCTTGACACAGGGGGTAGGAGAGCAGTACTTC
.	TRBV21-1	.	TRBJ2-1	CASSKFWPCYNEQFF	TGTGCCAGCAGCAAATTTTGGCCCTGCTACAATGAGCAGTTCTTC
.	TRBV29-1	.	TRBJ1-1	CSGTEGTNTEAFF	TGCAGCGGGACAGAGGGGACGAACACTGAAGCTTTCTTT
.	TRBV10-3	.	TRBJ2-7	CAISLGFRSYEQYF	TGTGCCATCAGCTTAGGGTTTAGGTCTTACGAGCAGTACTTC
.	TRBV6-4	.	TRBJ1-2	CASSLTGTANYGYTF	TGTGCCAGCAGTCTAACAGGGACCGCTAACTATGGCTACACCTTC
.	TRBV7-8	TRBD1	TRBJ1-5	CASSLEDRGDQPQHF	TGTGCCAGCAGCTTAGAGGACAGGGGGGACCAGCCCCAGCATTTT
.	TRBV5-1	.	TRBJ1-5	CASSLVPGGNQPQHF	TGCGCCAGCAGCTTGGTCCCAGGGGGCAATCAGCCCCAGCATTTT
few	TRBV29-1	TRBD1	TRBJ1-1	CSGFTGVENTEAFF	TGCAGCGGCTTCACAGGGGTTGAAAACACTGAAGCTTTCTTT
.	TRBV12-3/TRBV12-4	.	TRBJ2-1	CASSLSKGEQFF	TGTGCCAGCAGTTTAAGTAAAGGGGAGCAGTTCTTC
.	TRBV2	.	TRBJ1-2	CASSEVRGPLGYTF	TGTGCCAGCAGTGAGGTTCGGGGGCCCCTTGGCTACACCTTC
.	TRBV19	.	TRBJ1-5	CASSMRRVGQPQHF	TGTGCCAGTAGTATGCGCAGGGTCGGTCAGCCCCAGCATTTT
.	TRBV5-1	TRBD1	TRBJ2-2	CASSLGQGAPGELFF	TGCGCCAGCAGCTTGGGCCAGGGGGCACCCGGGGAGCTGTTTTTT
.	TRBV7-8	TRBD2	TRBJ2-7	CASTELAGLYEQYF	TGTGCCAGCACCGAACTAGCGGGACTCTACGAGCAGTACTTC
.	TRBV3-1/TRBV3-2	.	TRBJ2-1	CASSLRTPADYNEQFF	TGTGCCAGCAGCCTTAGGACCCCCGCGGACTACAATGAGCAGTTCTTC
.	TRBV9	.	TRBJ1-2	CASSPRREGRGNGYTF	TGTGCCAGCAGCCCTAGAAGGGAGGGCAGGGGAAATGGCTACACCTTC
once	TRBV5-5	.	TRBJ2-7	CASSLVSRAYEQYF	TGTGCCAGCAGCTTAGTCAGCAGAGCCTACGAGCAGTACTTC
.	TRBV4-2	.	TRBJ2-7	CASSQEVQGSYEQYF	TGTGCCAGCAGCCAAGAGGTACAGGGCTCCTACGAGCAGTACTTC
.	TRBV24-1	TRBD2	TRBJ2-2	CATSDLGLAGRYTGELFF	TGTGCCACCAGTGATTTGGGGCTAGCGGGGAGGTACACCGGGGAGCTGTTTTTT
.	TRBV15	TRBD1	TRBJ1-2	CATSSADRAYGYTF	TGTGCCACCAGCAGCGCTGACAGGGCTTATGGCTACACCTTC
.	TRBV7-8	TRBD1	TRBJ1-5	CASSLAGQGGGSNQPQHF	TGTGCCAGCAGCTTAGCTGGTCAGGGGGGAGGTAGCAATCAGCCCCAGCATTTT
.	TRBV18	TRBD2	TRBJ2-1	CASSIAGGTYNEQFF	TGTGCCAGCTCAATAGCGGGGGGTACCTACAATGAGCAGTTCTTC
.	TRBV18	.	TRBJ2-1	CASSPPARGYNEQFF	TGTGCCAGCTCACCACCAGCGCGAGGCTACAATGAGCAGTTCTTC
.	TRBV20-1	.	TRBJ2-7	CSARGPHEQYF	TGCAGTGCTAGGGGGCCCCACGAGCAGTACTTC
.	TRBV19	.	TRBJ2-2	CASSIRGNTGELFF	TGTGCCAGTAGTATCAGGGGGAACACCGGGGAGCTGTTTTTT
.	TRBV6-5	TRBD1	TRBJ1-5	CASRMGQANQPQHF	TGTGCCAGCAGGATGGGACAGGCGAATCAGCCCCAGCATTTT
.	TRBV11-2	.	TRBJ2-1	CASSLDLRMIF	TGTGCCAGCAGCTTAGATCTAAGGATGATCTTC
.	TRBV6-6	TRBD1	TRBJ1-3	CASSYPISTGGNTIYF	TGTGCCAGCAGTTACCCCATCTCGACAGGGGGAAACACCATATATTTT
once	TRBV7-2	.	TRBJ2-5	CASSLESGVQETQYF	TGTGCCAGCAGCTTAGAGAGTGGTGTCCAAGAGACCCAGTACTTC
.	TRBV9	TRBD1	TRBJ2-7	CASRNRDRASEQYF	TGTGCCAGCAGAAACAGGGACAGGGCAAGCGAGCAGTACTTC
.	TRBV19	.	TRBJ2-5	CASSWGDQETQYF	TGTGCCAGTAGTTGGGGGGACCAAGAGACCCAGTACTTC
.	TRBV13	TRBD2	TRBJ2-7	CASSGGEPSLEQYF	TGTGCCAGCAGCGGGGGGGAACCGTCGCTCGAGCAGTACTTC
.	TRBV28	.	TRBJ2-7	CASSYRDSSYEQYF	TGTGCCAGCAGTTATCGGGACTCCTCCTACGAGCAGTACTTC
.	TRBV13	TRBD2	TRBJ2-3	CASSRGGADTQYF	TGTGCCAGCAGCCGCGGGGGGGCAGATACGCAGTATTTT
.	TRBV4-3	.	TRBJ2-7	CASSQDRGSGEQYF	TGCGCCAGCAGCCAAGATCGTGGCTCAGGCGAGCAGTACTTC
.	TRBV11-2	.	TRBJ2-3	CASSDGLLWAGTDTQYF	TGTGCCAGCAGCGACGGCCTCTTGTGGGCGGGCACAGATACGCAGTATTTT
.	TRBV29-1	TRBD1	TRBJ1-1	CSSSGQGLNTEAFF	TGCAGCTCCTCGGGACAGGGTTTAAACACTGAAGCTTTCTTT
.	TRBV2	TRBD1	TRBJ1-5	CASRDRGDGNQPQHF	TGTGCCAGCAGGGACAGGGGGGACGGCAATCAGCCCCAGCATTTT
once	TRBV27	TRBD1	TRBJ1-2	CASSATGEGYTF	TGTGCCAGCAGCGCGACAGGGGAGGGCTACACCTTC
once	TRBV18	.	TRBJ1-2	CASSSRDIFGYTF	TGTGCCAGCTCATCCCGGGACATTTTCGGCTACACCTTC
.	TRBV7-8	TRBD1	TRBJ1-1	CASSLGVTGGLENTEAFF	TGTGCCAGCAGCCTGGGGGTGACAGGGGGCTTGGAGAACACTGAAGCTTTCTTT
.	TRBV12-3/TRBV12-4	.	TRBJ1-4	CAVQTGSEKLFF	TGTGCCGTCCAAACAGGGTCTGAAAAACTGTTTTTT
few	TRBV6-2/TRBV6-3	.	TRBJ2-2	CASSYSRGSGELFF	TGTGCCAGCAGTTACTCAAGGGGATCCGGGGAGCTGTTTTTT
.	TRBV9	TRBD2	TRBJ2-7	CASSVGRGGLYEQYF	TGTGCCAGCAGCGTAGGGCGGGGGGGCCTCTACGAGCAGTACTTC
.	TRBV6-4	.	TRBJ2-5	CASRPPGQTQYF	TGTGCCAGCAGACCACCAGGGCAGACCCAGTACTTC
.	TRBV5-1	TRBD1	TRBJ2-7	CASSSTGEVGYEQYF	TGCGCCAGCAGCTCGACAGGGGAGGTCGGCTACGAGCAGTACTTC
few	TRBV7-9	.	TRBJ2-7	CASSSPMASNYEQYF	TGTGCCAGCAGCTCGCCTATGGCCAGCAACTACGAGCAGTACTTC
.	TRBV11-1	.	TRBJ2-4	CASSLEGGTKNIQYF	TGTGCCAGCAGCTTAGAAGGGGGGACCAAAAACATTCAGTACTTC